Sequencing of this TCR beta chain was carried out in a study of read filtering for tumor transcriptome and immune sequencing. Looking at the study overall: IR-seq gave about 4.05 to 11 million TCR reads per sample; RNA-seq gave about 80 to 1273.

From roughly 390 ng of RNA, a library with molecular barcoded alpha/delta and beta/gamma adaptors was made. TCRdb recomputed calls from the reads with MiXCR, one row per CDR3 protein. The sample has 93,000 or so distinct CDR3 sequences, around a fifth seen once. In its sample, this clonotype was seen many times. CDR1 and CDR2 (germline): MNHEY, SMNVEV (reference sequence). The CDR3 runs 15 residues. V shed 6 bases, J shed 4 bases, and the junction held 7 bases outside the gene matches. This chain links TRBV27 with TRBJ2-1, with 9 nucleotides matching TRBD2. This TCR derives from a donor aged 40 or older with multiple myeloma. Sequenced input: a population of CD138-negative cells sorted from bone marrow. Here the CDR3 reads CASSPLAGLYNEQFF. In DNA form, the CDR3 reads TGTGCCAGCAGCCCTCTAGCGGGGCTATACAATGAGCAGTTCTTC.